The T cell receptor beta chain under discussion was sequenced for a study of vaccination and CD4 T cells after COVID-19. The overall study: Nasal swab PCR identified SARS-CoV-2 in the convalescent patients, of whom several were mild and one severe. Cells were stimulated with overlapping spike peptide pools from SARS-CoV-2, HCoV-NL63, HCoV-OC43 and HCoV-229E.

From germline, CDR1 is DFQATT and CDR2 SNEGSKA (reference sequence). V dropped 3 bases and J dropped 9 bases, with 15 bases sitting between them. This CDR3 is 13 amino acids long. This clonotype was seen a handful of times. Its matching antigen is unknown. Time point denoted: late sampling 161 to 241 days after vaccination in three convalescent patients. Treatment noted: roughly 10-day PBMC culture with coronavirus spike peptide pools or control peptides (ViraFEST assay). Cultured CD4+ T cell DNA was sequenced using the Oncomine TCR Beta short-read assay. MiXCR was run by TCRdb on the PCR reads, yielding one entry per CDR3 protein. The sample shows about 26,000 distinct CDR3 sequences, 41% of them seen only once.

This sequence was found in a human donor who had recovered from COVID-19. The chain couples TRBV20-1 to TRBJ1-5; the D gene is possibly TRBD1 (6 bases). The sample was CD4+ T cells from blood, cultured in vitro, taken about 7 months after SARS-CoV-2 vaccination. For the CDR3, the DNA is TGCAGTGCTAGCAGGGGTATAGCTCGGCCCCAGCATTTT. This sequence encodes CSASRGIARPQHF.